This passage covers 30 T cell receptor beta chains from one sample sequenced in a study of blood T cell repertoires in COVID-19. This table comes from immunoSEQ multiplex PCR, and its TCRdb copy is limited to in-frame clones, with some not included. The profile shows over 70,000 clones, around 80% of them singletons. Sequenced material: peripheral blood. Receptors originate from a man aged 55 to 70 with acute or convalescent COVID-19.

The chain has TRBV27 and TRBJ1-4; tentative D call: TRBD1 (5 bases). This CDR3 is 15 amino acids long. CDR1 is MNHEY and CDR2 is SMNVEV in the germline V gene (reference sequence). Between the trimmed V and J ends, which lost 1 base and 7 bases, there was a span of 13 bases. The CDR3 region is CASSLYSRASEKLFF. The DNA of the CDR3 is TGTGCCAGCAGTTTATATTCCAGGGCGAGTGAAAAACTGTTTTTT.

This sequence joins TRBV19 and TRBJ2-5, with D uncertain. Trimming pared 4 bases from V and 3 bases from J, leaving 9 bases between. The CDR3 consists of 13 residues. Per the germline V gene, CDR1 is LNHDA and CDR2 is SQIVND (reference sequence). The CDR3 reads CASSKRREETQYF. Written as DNA, the CDR3 is TGTGCCAGTAGTAAGAGGCGAGAAGAGACCCAGTACTTC.

The chain combines TRBV11-2 with TRBJ1-1; D is possibly TRBD1 (6 bases). CDR3 size: 17 residues. V was shortened by 0 bases and J by 0 bases, with 14 bases between the two germline ends. Germline CDR1 is SGHAT and CDR2 is FQNNGV. CDR3 region: CASSLDTWQGMNTEAFF. CDR3 in DNA: TGTGCCAGCAGCTTAGATACATGGCAGGGGATGAACACTGAAGCTTTCTTT.

The chain links TRBV28 to TRBJ2-2; TRBD2 is a possible D gene (6 bases). Per germline, CDR1 MDHEN and CDR2 SYDVKM. The CDR3 contains 14 residues. V gave up 7 bases and J gave up 0 bases, with 9 bases separating them. CDR3 bases: TGTGCCAGCACCGGGACTTCGAACACCGGGGAGCTGTTTTTT. Amino acid sequence: CASTGTSNTGELFF.

The J gene is TRBJ1-3, the V gene TRBV2; maybe TRBD1 (5 bases). Per germline, CDR1 SNHLY and CDR2 FYNNEI. Trimming took 8 bases from V and 1 from J, leaving 6 bases between them. The length of the CDR3 is 12 residues. The DNA of the CDR3 is TGTGCCAGCGACAGTTCTGGAAACACCATATATTTT. It specifies CASDSSGNTIYF.

J is TRBJ2-5 and V is TRBV5-1; 7 nucleotides line up with TRBD2. The CDR3 is made up of 15 amino acids. J lost 4 bases, V lost 4 bases, and 10 bases had no gene match. Looked up from germline, CDR1 is SGHRS and CDR2 is YFSETQ. DNA for the CDR3: TGCGCCAGCAGCCGGGAAGCGGGATATAGAGAGACCCAGTACTTC. Translating gives CASSREAGYRETQYF. The variable domain in full, completed from reference TRBV5-1 and TRBJ2-5, reads KAGVTQTPRYLIKTRGQQVTLSCSPISGHRSVSWYQQTPGQGLQFLFEYFSETQRNKGNFPGRFSGRQFSNSRSEMNVSTLELGDSALYLCASSREAGYRETQYFGPGTRLLVL.

The gene calls are TRBV3-1 (or the pseudogene TRBV3-2) and TRBJ1-2; 11 positions agree with TRBD1. Germline V gene data show CDR1 as LGHDT and CDR2 as YNNKEL (reference sequence). V lost 1 base and J lost 8; bases outside the gene matches: 12. This CDR3 is built from 17 residues. The CDR3 is CASSQVSGTGGLGGYTF. In nucleotides, the CDR3 is TGTGCCAGCAGCCAAGTTAGCGGGACAGGGGGATTGGGAGGCTACACCTTC.

The chain recombines TRBV25-1 with TRBJ1-5; 11 bases fit TRBD1. This CDR3 is built from 14 residues. Germline lookup yields CDR1 MGHDK and CDR2 SYGVNS. The junction had 1 base not matched to a gene; V was cut back by 6 bases and J by 3 bases. CDR3 DNA: TGTGCCAGCAGGGGACAGGGGGACAATCAGCCCCAGCATTTT. As protein: CASRGQGDNQPQHF. Together with reference TRBV25-1 and TRBJ1-5, the CDR3 gives the full variable domain: EADIYQTPRYLVIGTGKKITLECSQTMGHDKMYWYQQDPGMELHLIHYSYGVNSTEKGDLSSESTVSRIRTEHFPLTLESARPSHTSQYLCASRGQGDNQPQHFGDGTRLSIL.

This CDR3 is CASSLGLGRTEAFF. CDR3 DNA: TGTGCCAGCAGCTTAGGATTGGGGCGCACTGAAGCTTTCTTT. V and J are TRBV7-9 and TRBJ1-1; the D gene is possibly TRBD1 (5 bases). V gave up 1 base and J gave up 4 bases, with 10 bases separating them. Germline values: CDR1 SEHNR, CDR2 FQNEAQ (reference sequence). This CDR3 is 14 amino acids long.

The chain links TRBV7-2 to TRBJ2-7; 7 bases match TRBD1. V lost 0 bases, J lost 1 base, and 6 bases stayed unmatched. CDR1 and CDR2 from the germline V gene are SGHTA and FQGNSA. CDR3 length: 16 residues. This CDR3 is CASSLAPGQYSYEQYF. CDR3 sequence (DNA): TGTGCCAGCAGCTTAGCTCCGGGACAGTATTCCTACGAGCAGTACTTC.

This chain joins TRBV5-1 and TRBJ2-7; TRBD2 agrees at 16 bases. Germline-derived CDR1 and CDR2 are SGHRS and YFSETQ. The CDR3 has 17 residues. The J segment lost 1 base and the V segment lost 4 bases, leaving 5 bases of the junction unmatched. The CDR3 protein is CASSPRGLAGGSYEQYF. CDR3 nucleotide sequence: TGCGCCAGCAGCCCCCGGGGACTAGCGGGGGGGTCCTACGAGCAGTACTTC.

V usage is TRBV6-5 and J usage is TRBJ2-7; 11 bases line up with TRBD1. Germline V gene sequence: CDR1 MNHEY, CDR2 SVGAGI. The V and J ends lost 8 bases and 1 base, in that order; junction bases with no gene match: 7. CDR3 size: 15 residues. The CDR3 region is CASVYGTGGSYEQYF. The DNA of the CDR3 is TGTGCCAGCGTGTACGGGACAGGGGGGTCCTACGAGCAGTACTTC.

This sequence joins TRBV28 and TRBJ2-5; the match to TRBD2 covers 10 bases. The CDR3 runs to 16 residues. From germline, CDR1 is MDHEN and CDR2 SYDVKM. V gave up 4 bases and J gave up 1 base; unmatched junction bases: 6. The CDR3 region has the DNA TGTGCCAGCAGTTCCCCGAGACTAGCGGGCCAAGAGACCCAGTACTTC. This encodes CASSSPRLAGQETQYF.

The chain couples TRBV5-4 to TRBJ2-1; TRBD2 agrees at 10 bases. There are 14 residues in the CDR3. V trimming: 2 bases; J trimming: 7 bases; junction bases outside the gene matches: 3. CDR1 is SGHNT and CDR2 is YYREEE in the germline V gene (reference sequence). The CDR3 DNA is TGTGCCAGCAGCTTAGCGGGAGGGAAAAATGAGCAGTTCTTC. It specifies CASSLAGGKNEQFF.

The chain uses TRBV24-1 and TRBJ2-1, with 9 bases that match TRBD1. In germline, CDR1 is KGHDR, CDR2 SFDVKD. Unmatched junction bases numbered 6, after V lost 5 bases and J lost 5 bases. The CDR3 covers 15 residues. The CDR3, as DNA: TGTGCCACCAGTGGTTTAACAGGGGGCCACAATGAGCAGTTCTTC. It encodes CATSGLTGGHNEQFF.

DNA of the CDR3: TGCGCCAGCAGCCCACAGGGCCCGAACACTGAAGCTTTCTTT. It encodes CASSPQGPNTEAFF. This chain uses TRBV5-1 with TRBJ1-1; TRBD1 might be the D (6 bases). V shed 4 bases and J shed 1 base, with 11 bases lying between them. From germline, CDR1 is SGHRS and CDR2 YFSETQ. CDR3 length equals 14 residues.

The chain links TRBV6-5 to TRBJ1-6; 7 positions agree with TRBD1. Germline-derived CDR1 and CDR2 are MNHEY and SVGAGI. The CDR3 totals 15 residues. V dropped 6 bases and J dropped 6; count of bases not matched to a gene: 8. The CDR3, as DNA: TGTGCCAGCAGGAGGGAAGGGACAGTTAATTCACCCCTCCACTTT. Translation gives CASRREGTVNSPLHF.

The genes are TRBV7-8 and TRBJ1-1; D is uncertain. Germline assignment: CDR1 SGHVS and CDR2 FQNEAQ. The CDR3 length is 15 residues. Trimming left V 1 base short and J 3 bases short, with 12 bases between. The CDR3 DNA reads TGTGCCAGCAGCTTAGATTTGTATAGATACACTGAAGCTTTCTTT. As protein: CASSLDLYRYTEAFF.

V and J are TRBV9 and TRBJ2-1, with a possible D match to TRBD1 (7 bases). The CDR3 has 15 residues. Deletions cut 1 base from V and 8 bases from J, with 16 bases between. Germline CDR1 SGDLS, CDR2 YYNGEE. CDR3 bases: TGTGCCAGCAGCGTAAATCAACTCAGGGGGGATGAGCAGTTCTTC. It yields the protein CASSVNQLRGDEQFF.

This chain joins TRBV20-1 and TRBJ1-1; TRBD1 matches 9 bases. This CDR3 has 11 residues. The junction had 5 bases not matched to a gene; V was cut back by 5 bases and J by 10 bases. Germline loops: CDR1 DFQATT, CDR2 SNEGSKA (reference sequence). The CDR3 here is CSAWDRAGAFF. CDR3 DNA: TGCAGTGCTTGGGACAGGGCGGGAGCTTTCTTT.

The V gene is TRBV18, the J gene TRBJ2-2; 7 positions agree with TRBD1. The CDR3 spans 16 residues. From germline, CDR1 is KGHSH and CDR2 LQKENI. The V segment lost 3 bases and the J segment 3 bases; nucleotides outside the gene matches: 7. CDR3 region: CASSPRQGFDTGELFF. The CDR3, as DNA: TGTGCCAGCTCACCGCGACAGGGTTTTGACACCGGGGAGCTGTTTTTT.

The chain joins TRBV7-2 to TRBJ2-3; D gene unclear. The CDR3 totals 14 residues. Per the germline V gene, CDR1 is SGHTA and CDR2 is FQGNSA. V lost 0 bases and J lost 0, with 4 bases in between. The CDR3 nucleotides read TGTGCCAGCAGCTTAGCAAGCAGCACAGATACGCAGTATTTT. Its translation is CASSLASSTDTQYF.

The rearrangement uses TRBV7-2 and TRBJ2-5, with 9 nucleotides matching TRBD1. V gave up 4 bases and J gave up 5 bases; unmatched junction bases: 8. This CDR3 has 15 residues. Germline lookup yields CDR1 SGHTA and CDR2 FQGNSA. This CDR3 reads CASSSAGTGRETQYF. CDR3 nucleotide sequence: TGTGCCAGCAGCTCAGCCGGGACAGGGCGCGAGACCCAGTACTTC. Variable domain in full (rest from reference TRBV7-2 and TRBJ2-5): GAGVSQSPSNKVTEKGKDVELRCDPISGHTALYWYRQSLGQGLEFLIYFQGNSAPDKSGLPSDRFSAERTGGSVSTLTIQRTQQEDSAVYLCASSSAGTGRETQYFGPGTRLLVL.

The rearrangement uses TRBV13 and TRBJ1-4; D remains ambiguous. The CDR3 sequence is 11 residues long. Trimming took off 6 bases at V and 10 bases at J, with 9 bases between the two ends. Germline V lookup: CDR1 PRHDT, CDR2 FYEKMQ (reference sequence). DNA for the CDR3: TGTGCCAGCAGGGCGGCCGGAAAACTGTTTTTT. It encodes CASRAAGKLFF.

This chain uses TRBV7-3 with TRBJ1-6; TRBD1 aligns across 10 bases. Trimming took 4 bases from V and 8 from J; bases not matched to a gene: 2. This CDR3 spans 14 amino acids. The germline CDR1 and CDR2 sequences are SGHTA and FQGTGA. Here the CDR3 reads CASSSDRGHSPLHF. The DNA for the CDR3 is TGTGCCAGCAGCTCTGACAGGGGGCATTCACCCCTCCACTTT.

V gene TRBV5-1 combines with J gene TRBJ2-5; 8 nucleotides agree with TRBD2. In germline, CDR1 is SGHRS, CDR2 YFSETQ. J lost 5 bases, V lost 4 bases, and 10 bases had no gene match. CDR3 length equals 15 residues. CDR3 nucleotide sequence: TGCGCCAGCAGCCCGGGGGTAGCGGGAATGGAGACCCAGTACTTC. This encodes CASSPGVAGMETQYF.

The V call is TRBV27, the J call TRBJ2-3; 7 positions agree with TRBD2. Per germline, CDR1 MNHEY and CDR2 SMNVEV (reference sequence). The trim removed 5 bases at V and 6 bases at J, leaving 5 bases unmatched. CDR3 length: 13 amino acids. CDR3 sequence (DNA): TGTGCCAGCAGTAGGACTAGGGAGGATACGCAGTATTTT. Its translation is CASSRTREDTQYF.

This chain joins TRBV19 and TRBJ2-1, with D possibly matching TRBD1 (5 bases). Trimming left V 10 bases short and J 8 bases short, with 27 bases between. This CDR3 region has 16 residues. Germline V gene data show CDR1 as LNHDA and CDR2 as SQIVND (reference sequence). The CDR3 here is CATSDGGRAPRDEQFF. The CDR3 DNA sequence: TGTGCCACCTCTGATGGCGGCAGGGCCCCTAGGGATGAGCAGTTCTTC.

V is TRBV18 and J is TRBJ1-2, with TRBD1 matching 7 bases. This CDR3 comprises 17 residues. Germline V lookup: CDR1 KGHSH, CDR2 LQKENI. Unmatched junction bases numbered 17, after V lost 6 bases and J lost 4 bases. The CDR3 protein is CASSPTRTGEEGYGYTF. The CDR3 coding sequence is TGTGCCAGCTCTCCCACTAGGACAGGAGAAGAGGGCTATGGCTACACCTTC.

The chain combines TRBV7-8 with TRBJ2-3; 7 nucleotides agree with TRBD1. This CDR3 spans 14 amino acids. The trim removed 2 bases at V and 1 base at J, leaving 0 bases unmatched. Germline-derived CDR1 and CDR2 are SGHVS and FQNEAQ. DNA for the CDR3: TGTGCCAGCAGCTTACAGGGGGGCACAGATACGCAGTATTTT. It yields the protein CASSLQGGTDTQYF.